The rows below give T cell receptor beta chains drawn from one sample of a study of beta chain features in type 1 diabetes. Repertoires were generated with immunoSEQ multiplex PCR, while TCRdb's copy carries only in-frame clones and drops some. Of 300,000 to 450,000 clones in the sample, roughly a tenth were seen once. Sequenced input: central memory CD4+ T cells from blood. The receptors here all came from a man aged 25-40 years with type 1 diabetes. Each CDR3 is given with its conserved first and last residue. The D gene is left open where the match is weak. Part of the rows lack a size; the others show once, few, many or a class for expanded clones.

cdr3_length: 15
d_call: -
clone_size: few
v_call: TRBV11-2
j_call: TRBJ2-6
cdr3_aa: CASSIGFSGANVLTF
cdr3_nt: TGTGCCAGCAGCATAGGGTTCTCTGGGGCCAACGTCCTGACTTTC

cdr3_length: 15
d_call: -
clone_size: few
v_call: TRBV9
j_call: TRBJ2-7
cdr3_aa: CASSVSSAGPYEQYF
cdr3_nt: TGTGCCAGCAGCGTATCCTCAGCCGGGCCCTACGAGCAGTACTTC

cdr3_length: 15
d_call: TRBD2
clone_size: -
v_call: TRBV7-3
j_call: TRBJ2-4
cdr3_aa: CASTGGAKAKNIQYF
cdr3_nt: TGTGCCAGTACGGGGGGAGCCAAGGCCAAAAACATTCAGTACTTC

cdr3_length: 13
d_call: -
clone_size: -
v_call: TRBV7-6
j_call: TRBJ1-1
cdr3_aa: CASSLRGNTEAFF
cdr3_nt: TGTGCCAGCAGCCTAAGGGGGAACACTGAAGCTTTCTTT

cdr3_length: 14
d_call: TRBD1
clone_size: few
v_call: TRBV7-9
j_call: TRBJ2-5
cdr3_aa: CASRQTGGGETQYF
cdr3_nt: TGTGCCAGCAGACAAACAGGGGGCGGGGAGACCCAGTACTTC

cdr3_length: 16
d_call: TRBD2
clone_size: few
v_call: TRBV6-6
j_call: TRBJ2-1
cdr3_aa: CASSYGLAGAYNEQFF
cdr3_nt: TGTGCCAGCAGTTACGGGCTAGCGGGAGCCTACAATGAGCAGTTCTTC

cdr3_length: 15
d_call: -
clone_size: few
v_call: TRBV5-1
j_call: TRBJ1-4
cdr3_aa: CASSFQGATNEKLFF
cdr3_nt: TGCGCCAGCAGCTTCCAGGGTGCCACTAATGAAAAACTGTTTTTT

cdr3_length: 16
d_call: -
clone_size: -
v_call: TRBV7-3
j_call: TRBJ2-7
cdr3_aa: CASSLAGGLSSYEQYF
cdr3_nt: TGTGCCAGCAGCTTAGCTGGGGGCCTTAGCTCCTACGAGCAGTACTTC

cdr3_length: 13
d_call: TRBD1
clone_size: few
v_call: TRBV6-5
j_call: TRBJ1-2
cdr3_aa: CASSYYGTGGYTF
cdr3_nt: TGTGCCAGCAGTTACTACGGGACAGGGGGCTACACCTTC

cdr3_length: 13
d_call: -
clone_size: -
v_call: TRBV2
j_call: TRBJ2-2
cdr3_aa: CASIQGEAGELFF
cdr3_nt: TGTGCCAGCATTCAGGGCGAGGCCGGGGAGCTGTTTTTT

cdr3_length: 16
d_call: TRBD1
clone_size: few
v_call: TRBV5-1
j_call: TRBJ2-1
cdr3_aa: CASSLESRAGGNEQFF
cdr3_nt: TGCGCCAGCAGCCTGGAGAGCCGGGCAGGGGGCAATGAGCAGTTCTTC

cdr3_length: 16
d_call: TRBD1
clone_size: -
v_call: TRBV11-1
j_call: TRBJ2-4
cdr3_aa: CASSPMGSNQGDIQYF
cdr3_nt: TGTGCCAGCAGCCCTATGGGATCTAATCAGGGGGACATTCAGTACTTC

cdr3_length: 14
d_call: -
clone_size: many
v_call: TRBV19
j_call: TRBJ1-5
cdr3_aa: CASSMAGGNQPQHF
cdr3_nt: TGTGCCAGTAGTATGGCAGGGGGCAATCAGCCCCAGCATTTT

cdr3_length: 14
d_call: -
clone_size: many
v_call: TRBV15
j_call: TRBJ2-1
cdr3_aa: CATSRDVTYNEQFF
cdr3_nt: TGTGCCACCAGCAGAGATGTCACCTACAATGAGCAGTTCTTC

cdr3_length: 13
d_call: -
clone_size: many
v_call: TRBV10-3
j_call: TRBJ1-1
cdr3_aa: CATVGAGGSEAFF
cdr3_nt: TGTGCGACCGTCGGTGCGGGGGGCTCTGAAGCTTTCTTT

cdr3_length: 15
d_call: TRBD2
clone_size: few
v_call: TRBV28
j_call: TRBJ2-7
cdr3_aa: CASRVAGGSSYEQYF
cdr3_nt: TGTGCCAGCCGAGTAGCGGGAGGTAGCTCCTACGAGCAGTACTTC

cdr3_length: 14
d_call: TRBD1
clone_size: few
v_call: TRBV6-6
j_call: TRBJ2-5
cdr3_aa: CASSLQDRGETQYF
cdr3_nt: TGTGCCAGCAGTCTCCAAGACAGGGGGGAGACCCAGTACTTC

cdr3_length: 13
d_call: -
clone_size: many
v_call: TRBV6-1
j_call: TRBJ2-5
cdr3_aa: CASSGDLQETQYF
cdr3_nt: TGTGCCAGCAGTGGGGACTTGCAAGAGACCCAGTACTTC

cdr3_length: 18
d_call: TRBD1
clone_size: few
v_call: TRBV4-2
j_call: TRBJ2-7
cdr3_aa: CASSQGTGGEVFSYEQYF
cdr3_nt: TGTGCCAGCAGCCAAGGGACAGGGGGCGAGGTGTTTTCCTACGAGCAGTACTTC

cdr3_length: 15
d_call: -
clone_size: -
v_call: TRBV28
j_call: TRBJ2-1
cdr3_aa: CASRSRDSSYNEQFF
cdr3_nt: TGTGCCAGCAGGTCGCGGGATAGCTCCTACAATGAGCAGTTCTTC

cdr3_length: 13
d_call: -
clone_size: few
v_call: TRBV11-1
j_call: TRBJ2-5
cdr3_aa: CASSPGTQETQYF
cdr3_nt: TGTGCCAGCAGCCCCGGTACACAAGAGACCCAGTACTTC

cdr3_length: 12
d_call: -
clone_size: few
v_call: TRBV29-1
j_call: TRBJ1-2
cdr3_aa: CGGSFAHYGYTF
cdr3_nt: TGCGGCGGGTCGTTCGCTCACTATGGCTACACCTTC

cdr3_length: 14
d_call: -
clone_size: -
v_call: TRBV2
j_call: TRBJ1-5
cdr3_aa: CASSEVTRDQPQHF
cdr3_nt: TGTGCCAGCAGTGAAGTGACACGAGATCAGCCCCAGCATTTT

cdr3_length: 13
d_call: -
clone_size: many
v_call: TRBV15
j_call: TRBJ2-3
cdr3_aa: CATSLIRTDTQYF
cdr3_nt: TGTGCCACCAGCTTAATACGCACAGATACGCAGTATTTT

cdr3_length: 15
d_call: -
clone_size: few
v_call: TRBV6-5
j_call: TRBJ1-5
cdr3_aa: CASSYSLESRQPQHF
cdr3_nt: TGTGCCAGCAGTTACTCGCTAGAATCGCGTCAGCCCCAGCATTTT

cdr3_length: 14
d_call: -
clone_size: few
v_call: TRBV6-1
j_call: TRBJ2-5
cdr3_aa: CASSSNSLRETQYF
cdr3_nt: TGTGCCAGCAGTTCCAACTCCCTCAGGGAGACCCAGTACTTC

cdr3_length: 14
d_call: -
clone_size: -
v_call: TRBV11-2
j_call: TRBJ2-2
cdr3_aa: CASSLRFVTGELFF
cdr3_nt: TGTGCCAGCAGCTTACGGTTTGTCACCGGGGAGCTGTTTTTT

cdr3_length: 15
d_call: -
clone_size: many
v_call: TRBV2
j_call: TRBJ2-1
cdr3_aa: CASGFGGYSYNEQFF
cdr3_nt: TGTGCCAGCGGGTTCGGCGGGTACTCCTACAATGAGCAGTTCTTC

cdr3_length: 14
d_call: TRBD2
clone_size: few
v_call: TRBV2
j_call: TRBJ2-2
cdr3_aa: CASKRVAGAGELFF
cdr3_nt: TGTGCCAGCAAGAGGGTGGCGGGGGCCGGGGAGCTGTTTTTT

cdr3_length: 11
d_call: -
clone_size: many
v_call: TRBV4-1
j_call: TRBJ2-7
cdr3_aa: CASSQFYEQYF
cdr3_nt: TGCGCCAGCAGCCAATTCTACGAGCAGTACTTC

cdr3_length: 15
d_call: TRBD2
clone_size: few
v_call: TRBV5-1
j_call: TRBJ2-5
cdr3_aa: CASSLAALAEETQYF
cdr3_nt: TGCGCCAGCAGCTTGGCCGCCCTAGCGGAAGAGACCCAGTACTTC

cdr3_length: 12
d_call: -
clone_size: few
v_call: TRBV7-9
j_call: TRBJ2-5
cdr3_aa: CASSLGAETQYF
cdr3_nt: TGTGCCAGCAGCTTAGGGGCAGAGACCCAGTACTTC

cdr3_length: 14
d_call: TRBD2
clone_size: many
v_call: TRBV7-2
j_call: TRBJ2-5
cdr3_aa: CASSQRGGKETQYF
cdr3_nt: TGTGCCAGCAGCCAGAGGGGAGGGAAAGAGACCCAGTACTTC

cdr3_length: 14
d_call: -
clone_size: few
v_call: TRBV7-2
j_call: TRBJ1-5
cdr3_aa: CASSAEYSNQPQHF
cdr3_nt: TGTGCCAGCAGCGCAGAGTATAGCAATCAGCCCCAGCATTTT

cdr3_length: 14
d_call: -
clone_size: -
v_call: TRBV18
j_call: TRBJ2-5
cdr3_aa: CASSPSTGRETQYF
cdr3_nt: TGTGCCAGCTCACCATCGACTGGGAGGGAGACCCAGTACTTC